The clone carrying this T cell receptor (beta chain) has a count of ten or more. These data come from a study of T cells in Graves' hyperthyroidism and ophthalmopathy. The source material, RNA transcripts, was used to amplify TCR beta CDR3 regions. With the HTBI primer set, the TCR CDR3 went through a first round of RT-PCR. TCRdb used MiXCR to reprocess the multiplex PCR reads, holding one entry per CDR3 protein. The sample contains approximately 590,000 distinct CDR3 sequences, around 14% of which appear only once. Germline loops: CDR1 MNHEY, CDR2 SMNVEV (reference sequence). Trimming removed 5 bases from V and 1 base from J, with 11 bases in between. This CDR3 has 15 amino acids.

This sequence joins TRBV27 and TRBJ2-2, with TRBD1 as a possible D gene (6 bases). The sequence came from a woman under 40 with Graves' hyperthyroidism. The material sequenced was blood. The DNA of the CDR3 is TGTGCCAGCAGTGGCAGGACAGAGAACACCGGGGAGCTGTTTTTT. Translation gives CASSGRTENTGELFF.